This T cell receptor (beta chain) was profiled in a study of T cells of healthy individuals. This clonotype has at least ten counts. TCRdb fed the 5' RACE reads into MiXCR, producing one record per CDR3 protein. The sample lists 60,000 to 75,000 distinct CDR3 sequences; 15% to 20% were seen once. The J segment lost 3 bases and the V segment lost 2 bases, leaving 7 bases of the junction unmatched. Germline CDR1 and CDR2: SQVTM and ANQGSEA. This CDR3 is 15 amino acids long. The chain uses TRBV29-1 and TRBJ2-1, with 7 bases matching TRBD1. This clonotype was sampled from a human donor in good health. The CDR3 loop reads CSVEKGARSYNEQFF. CDR3 nucleotides: TGCAGCGTTGAAAAGGGGGCGCGTAGCTACAATGAGCAGTTCTTC.